By frequency in the sample, the clone carrying this T cell receptor beta chain is medium-sized. Its specificity is unknown. Study results and caveats: Tumor Treg TCRs overlapped most with tumor naive CD4+ cells.

TCRdb analysed the 5' RACE reads with MiXCR anew, one entry per CDR3 protein. Here the sample spans around 30,000 distinct CDR3 sequences, roughly 24% being singletons. CDR1 is MNHNY and CDR2 is SVGAGI in the germline V gene (reference sequence). V was clipped by 2 bases and J by 2 bases, with 9 bases between them. The CDR3 sequence is 14 residues long. The source material was memory CD4+ T cells sorted from blood. Subset indicated: memory CD4+ T cells, CD4+CD45RO+CD25-. This clonotype was sampled from a female donor with breast cancer. This chain uses TRBV6-6 with TRBJ2-5; D may be TRBD1 (6 bases). The CDR3 protein is CASSYPGQQETQYF. The CDR3 region has the DNA TGTGCCAGCAGTTACCCTGGACAGCAAGAGACCCAGTACTTC.